The 29 T cell receptor beta chains listed next were all sequenced from one sample in a study of shared clonotypes between healthy human individuals. In the naive CD8 group, cells lacked CD45RO and were positively selected for CCR7, so terminally differentiated effector memory CD45RA+ cells were left out. The method was immunoSEQ multiplex PCR; TCRdb's version includes in-frame clones alone and lacks a portion of them. The sample lists about 2.2 million clones; about 92% were seen once. Material for sequencing was naive CD8+ T cells from PBMCs. Receptor source: a man aged 18-30 years in good health. Some clones in this sample may be carry-over from other donors' samples.

This clone was picked up one time. The chain is built from TRBV27 and TRBJ2-5, with D perhaps matching TRBD1 or TRBD2 (5 bases each). V was pared by 3 bases and J by 9 bases, with 11 bases between. This CDR3 is 12 amino acids long. CDR1 and CDR2 (germline): MNHEY, SMNVEV (reference sequence). The CDR3 loop is CASSLGVGAQYF. CDR3 DNA: TGTGCCAGCAGTTTGGGGGTAGGGGCCCAGTACTTC.

V is TRBV9 and J is TRBJ1-5; D unresolved. This CDR3 spans 14 amino acids. V lost 3 bases and J 0 bases, leaving 7 bases between the germline ends. The V gene's germline CDR1 is SGDLS and CDR2 YYNGEE. The CDR3 nucleotides read TGTGCCAGCAGCGCCGACGATAGCAATCAGCCCCAGCATTTT. Protein product: CASSADDSNQPQHF. Together with reference TRBV9 and TRBJ1-5, the CDR3 gives the full variable domain: DSGVTQTPKHLITATGQRVTLRCSPRSGDLSVYWYQQSLDQGLQFLIQYYNGEERAKGNILERFSAQQFPDLHSELNLSSLELGDSALYFCASSADDSNQPQHFGDGTRLSIL.

The chain couples TRBV15 to TRBJ2-5, with 8 bases lining up with TRBD1. Germline trimming cut 3 bases from V and 4 bases from J; bases unmatched to any gene: 7. Germline-derived CDR1 and CDR2 are LNHNV and YYDKDF (reference sequence). CDR3 size: 15 residues. The CDR3 here is CATSRLTGARETQYF. The CDR3 region has the DNA TGTGCCACCAGCAGGTTGACAGGGGCTCGAGAGACCCAGTACTTC.

This sequence joins TRBV12-5 and TRBJ2-1; D gene ambiguous. The V gene lost 6 bases and the J gene lost 11 bases, with 11 bases spanning the gap. The germline gives CDR1 LGHNT, CDR2 FRNRAP. This CDR3 has 11 residues. CDR3 loop: CASGVYFQQFF. The CDR3 DNA reads as TGTGCTAGTGGCGTGTACTTTCAGCAGTTCTTC. Filled out from reference TRBV12-5 and TRBJ2-1, the complete variable domain reads DARVTQTPRHKVTEMGQEVTMRCQPILGHNTVFWYRQTMMQGLELLAYFRNRAPLDDSGMPKDRFSAEMPDATLATLKIQPSEPRDSAVYFCASGVYFQQFFGPGTRLTVL.

This chain uses TRBV7-2 with TRBJ2-7, with TRBD2 matching 7 bases. CDR1 and CDR2 (germline): SGHTA, FQGNSA. Trimming removed 1 base from V and 5 bases from J; junction bases left unmatched: 8. The CDR3 length is 15 residues. The CDR3 nucleotides read TGTGCCAGCAGCTTAGTTGGACTAGAGTTCGACGAGCAGTACTTC. It yields the protein CASSLVGLEFDEQYF.

The rearrangement links TRBV28 to TRBJ2-7; 13 bases agree with TRBD2. Germline trimming cut 5 bases from V and 4 bases from J; bases unmatched to any gene: 8. This CDR3 contains 16 residues. CDR1 and CDR2 (germline): MDHEN, SYDVKM. CDR3 in DNA: TGTGCCAGCAGTACACCGCGGACTAGCGGGAGTTACGAGCAGTACTTC. This encodes CASSTPRTSGSYEQYF.

J is TRBJ2-7 and V is TRBV5-1; the D gene is possibly TRBD2 (6 bases). Germline CDR1 is SGHRS and CDR2 is YFSETQ. This CDR3 is 15 amino acids long. Trimming took off 4 bases at V and 3 bases at J, with 17 bases between the two ends. CDR3 in amino acids: CASSPGTARFYEQYF. The CDR3 DNA reads as TGCGCCAGCAGCCCAGGGACTGCCAGGTTCTACGAGCAGTACTTC.

CDR3 in amino acids: CASSFGTQYF. The CDR3 DNA reads TGTGCCAGCAGTTTTGGGACCCAGTACTTC. The chain links TRBV27 to TRBJ2-5; no firm D call. The germline gives CDR1 MNHEY, CDR2 SMNVEV (reference sequence). Trimming removed 3 bases at V and 7 bases at J, with 3 bases between. The CDR3 consists of 10 residues.

The V gene is TRBV23-1, the J gene TRBJ1-3; TRBD1 agrees at 7 bases. TRBV23-1 is flagged as an ORF with uncertain function. Trimming removed 2 bases from V and 4 bases from J; junction bases left unmatched: 5. The CDR3 covers 15 residues. The CDR3 nucleotides read TGCGCCAGCAGTCAACCAGGGGGGTGCGGAAACACCATATATTTT. Protein: CASSQPGGCGNTIYF.

The chain employs TRBV5-1 and TRBJ2-2, with 10 bases fitting TRBD2. The trim removed 0 bases at V and 1 base at J, leaving 9 bases unmatched. This CDR3 spans 19 amino acids. Looked up from germline, CDR1 is SGHRS and CDR2 is YFSETQ. CDR3 sequence reads: CASSLDGLAGVGNTGELFF. The CDR3 region has the DNA TGCGCCAGCAGCTTGGATGGGCTAGCGGGGGTCGGGAACACCGGGGAGCTGTTTTTT.

The rearrangement uses TRBV2 and TRBJ1-5; no clear D gene. The CDR3 covers 13 residues. V lost 9 bases, J lost 4 bases, and 13 bases lay in between. Germline V CDR1 and CDR2: SNHLY, FYNNEI. The CDR3, as DNA: TGTGCCAGTAAAAATGTTCGAAATCAGCCCCAGCATTTT. Amino acids: CASKNVRNQPQHF.

This chain connects TRBV6-1 to TRBJ2-7; the D gene is possibly TRBD1 (5 bases). The CDR3 totals 15 residues. CDR1 and CDR2 (germline): MNHNS, SASEGT. V was pared by 1 base and J by 1 base, with 11 bases between. The CDR3: CASSEDPRQSYEQYF. DNA for the CDR3: TGTGCCAGCAGTGAAGACCCTCGACAGTCCTACGAGCAGTACTTC.

The chain links TRBV19 to TRBJ2-2, with 7 bases lining up with TRBD1. CDR3 length equals 15 residues. V gave up 5 bases and J gave up 6 bases; unmatched junction bases: 9. Germline assignment: CDR1 LNHDA and CDR2 SQIVND (reference sequence). Here the CDR3 reads CASSPRTGPAGELFF. The CDR3 coding sequence is TGTGCCAGTAGTCCCCGGACAGGCCCTGCCGGGGAGCTGTTTTTT.

The CDR3: CASSPGTGAYNEQFF. The CDR3 DNA reads TGTGCCAGCAGCCCCGGGACAGGGGCGTACAATGAGCAGTTCTTC. The chain couples TRBV4-2 to TRBJ2-1; 10 nucleotides align to TRBD1. Germline V gene data show CDR1 as LGHNA and CDR2 as YNFKEQ. V lost 4 bases and J lost 4; bases outside the gene matches: 4. This CDR3 comprises 15 residues.

This chain uses TRBV4-2 with TRBJ2-1; D is uncertain. This CDR3 is built from 14 residues. V shed 0 bases and J shed 2 bases, with 5 bases lying between them. Per germline, CDR1 LGHNA and CDR2 YNFKEQ. CDR3 coding DNA: TGTGCCAGCAGCCAAGATACCACCTACAATGAGCAGTTCTTC. Its protein is CASSQDTTYNEQFF.

The CDR3 here is CASSLAGIEQYF. The CDR3 nucleotides read TGTGCCAGCAGCTTGGCCGGAATCGAGCAGTACTTC. The chain combines TRBV5-4 with TRBJ2-7; D unclear. The CDR3 runs 12 residues. CDR1 and CDR2 from the germline V gene are SGHNT and YYREEE (reference sequence). Between the trimmed V and J ends, which lost 0 bases and 6 bases, there was a span of 7 bases.

The rearrangement links TRBV4-2 to TRBJ2-7, with D perhaps matching TRBD1 (6 bases). This CDR3 contains 15 residues. The V end was cut by 4 bases, the J end by 0 bases, with 13 bases between. Germline V gene data show CDR1 as LGHNA and CDR2 as YNFKEQ. In DNA, the CDR3 is TGTGCCAGCAGCCCCCGGGACAAGAACTCCTACGAGCAGTACTTC. Translated, it gives CASSPRDKNSYEQYF.

The chain links TRBV6-6 to TRBJ2-1; D is undetermined. Germline values: CDR1 MNHNY, CDR2 SVGAGI (reference sequence). Trimming removed 4 bases from V and 9 bases from J, with 19 bases in between. The CDR3 has 15 amino acids. CDR3 region: CASSLVALDVAEQFF. The CDR3 nucleotides are TGTGCCAGCAGTTTGGTGGCCTTAGACGTGGCTGAGCAGTTCTTC.

The chain couples TRBV19 to TRBJ1-2; a possible D gene is TRBD1 (6 bases). The CDR3 is 13 residues long. V lost 6 bases, J lost 6 bases, and 14 bases lay in between. CDR1 and CDR2 from the germline V gene are LNHDA and SQIVND (reference sequence). Here the CDR3 reads CASSPMGGDGYTF. For the CDR3, the DNA is TGTGCCAGTAGCCCTATGGGGGGCGATGGCTACACCTTC.

The V and J genes are TRBV5-1 and TRBJ2-7; TRBD1 might be the D (6 bases). Trimming stripped 3 bases from V and 4 bases from J, with 14 bases between. Germline CDR1 is SGHRS and CDR2 is YFSETQ. The CDR3 spans 14 residues. The CDR3 DNA follows: TGCGCCAGCAGCTCCGGGCGACAGGAATACGAGCAGTACTTC. Protein product: CASSSGRQEYEQYF.

The chain links TRBV7-8 to TRBJ1-1; the D gene is possibly TRBD1 (5 bases). The CDR3 is 16 amino acids. Germline CDR1 is SGHVS and CDR2 is FQNEAQ. V lost 3 bases, J lost 2 bases, and 16 bases lay in between. The CDR3 DNA sequence: TGTGCCAGCAGCTTTGTGGGGGACGTGTATAACACTGAAGCTTTCTTT. It translates to CASSFVGDVYNTEAFF. Filled out from reference TRBV7-8 and TRBJ1-1, the complete variable domain reads GAGVSQSPRYKVAKRGQDVALRCDPISGHVSLFWYQQALGQGPEFLTYFQNEAQLDKSGLPSDRFFAERPEGSVSTLKIQRTQQEDSAVYLCASSFVGDVYNTEAFFGQGTRLTVV.

The rearrangement uses TRBV6-1 and TRBJ1-5, with D unclear. Germline V gene lookup returns CDR1 MNHNS and CDR2 SASEGT. The CDR3 covers 20 residues. Trimming took 1 base from V and 0 from J, leaving 22 bases between them. The CDR3 nucleotides are TGTGCCAGCAGTGAAGGGGCCGGCGTTATCGCCCCTTATAGCAATCAGCCCCAGCATTTT. Its translation is CASSEGAGVIAPYSNQPQHF.

This chain connects TRBV21-1 to TRBJ2-1; TRBD2, the table's D call, was not compared with the DNA. TRBV21-1 is described as a pseudogene. This CDR3 contains 15 residues. CDR3 amino acids: CASSHAGRLAHEQFF. The CDR3, as DNA: TGTGCCAGCAGCCACGCGGGGCGACTAGCCCATGAGCAGTTCTTC.

The chain recombines TRBV2 with TRBJ2-1, with 8 bases lining up with TRBD2. There are 16 residues in the CDR3. Germline V gene sequence: CDR1 SNHLY, CDR2 FYNNEI. Unmatched junction bases numbered 14, after V lost 7 bases and J lost 6 bases. CDR3 loop: CASTLGLVLLGNEQFF. The CDR3 DNA follows: TGTGCCAGCACCTTGGGACTAGTGCTTCTCGGCAATGAGCAGTTCTTC. Drawing the rest from reference TRBV2 and TRBJ2-1, the complete variable domain is EPEVTQTPSHQVTQMGQEVILRCVPISNHLYFYWYRQILGQKVEFLVSFYNNEISEKSEIFDDQFSVERPDGSNFTLKIRSTKLEDSAMYFCASTLGLVLLGNEQFFGPGTRLTVL.

The V call is TRBV27, the J call TRBJ1-6; D call uncertain. V gave up 6 bases and J gave up 8 bases, with 11 bases separating them. The CDR3 has 13 amino acids. CDR1 and CDR2 (germline): MNHEY, SMNVEV (reference sequence). CDR3 DNA sequence: TGTGCCAGCAGCGTGCGGGTCGATTCACCCCTCCACTTT. Amino acid sequence: CASSVRVDSPLHF.

The CDR3 loop is CASSWDLGQETQYF. CDR3 DNA sequence: TGTGCCAGCAGCTGGGACCTCGGGCAAGAGACCCAGTACTTC. The chain recombines TRBV5-4 with TRBJ2-5; the D call may be TRBD1 or TRBD2 (5 bases each). The germline V gene encodes CDR1 SGHNT and CDR2 YYREEE (reference sequence). Trimming removed 3 bases at V and 2 bases at J, with 11 bases between. This CDR3 contains 14 residues.

The gene calls are TRBV7-3 and TRBJ2-7, with TRBD1 as a possible D gene (6 bases). This CDR3 is 13 amino acids long. Between the trimmed V and J ends, which lost 5 bases and 9 bases, there was a span of 17 bases. Germline V gene data show CDR1 as SGHTA and CDR2 as FQGTGA. The DNA of the CDR3 is TGTGCCAGCAGCCCCTCAGGGGTCGTCGGGCAGTACTTC. The encoded protein is CASSPSGVVGQYF.

The genes are TRBV15 and TRBJ2-7; TRBD1 agrees at 10 bases. J was trimmed by 1 base and V by 4 bases; bases with no gene match: 4. This CDR3 is 15 amino acids long. The germline V gene encodes CDR1 LNHNV and CDR2 YYDKDF (reference sequence). The CDR3 bases are TGTGCCACCAGCATGGACAGGGGGAGGTCCTACGAGCAGTACTTC. This sequence encodes CATSMDRGRSYEQYF.

V and J are TRBV6-5 and TRBJ1-2; D is undetermined. Trimming pared 7 bases from V and 0 bases from J, leaving 12 bases between. Looked up from germline, CDR1 is MNHEY and CDR2 is SVGAGI. The CDR3 extends over 14 amino acids. The CDR3 region is CASTPGSANYGYTF. CDR3 DNA: TGTGCCAGCACTCCGGGGTCGGCTAACTATGGCTACACCTTC.